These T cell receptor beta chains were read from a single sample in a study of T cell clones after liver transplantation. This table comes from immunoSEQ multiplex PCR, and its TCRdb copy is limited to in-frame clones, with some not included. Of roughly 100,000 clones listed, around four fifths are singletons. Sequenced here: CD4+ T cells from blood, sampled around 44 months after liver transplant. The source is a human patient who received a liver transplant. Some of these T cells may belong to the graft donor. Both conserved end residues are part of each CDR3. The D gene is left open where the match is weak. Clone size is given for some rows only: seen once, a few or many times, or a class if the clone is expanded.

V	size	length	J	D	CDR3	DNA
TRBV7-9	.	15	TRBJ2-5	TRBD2	CASSLEGRVEETQYF	TGTGCCAGCAGCTTAGAAGGGAGGGTAGAGGAGACCCAGTACTTC
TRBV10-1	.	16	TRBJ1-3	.	CASSDEAKDSGNTIYF	TGCGCCAGCAGTGATGAAGCCAAAGACTCTGGAAACACCATATATTTT
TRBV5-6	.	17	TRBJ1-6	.	CASSLGGMSRLNSPLHF	TGTGCCAGCAGCTTGGGAGGGATGTCCAGACTAAATTCACCCCTCCACTTT
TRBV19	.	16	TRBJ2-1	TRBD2	CASSIRTSGPGNEQFF	TGTGCCAGTAGTATTAGGACTAGCGGGCCGGGGAATGAGCAGTTCTTC
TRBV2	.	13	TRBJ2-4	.	CASSPLAKNIQYF	TGTGCCAGCAGTCCTTTAGCCAAAAACATTCAGTACTTC
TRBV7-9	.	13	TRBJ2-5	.	CASSLSGTETQYF	TGTGCCAGCAGCTTATCAGGGACGGAGACCCAGTACTTC
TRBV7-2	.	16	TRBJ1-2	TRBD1	CASSRTGQGEGYGYTF	TGTGCCAGCAGCCGTACCGGACAGGGCGAAGGGTATGGCTACACCTTC
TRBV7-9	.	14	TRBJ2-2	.	CASSLEGGYGELFF	TGTGCCAGCAGCTTAGAAGGAGGGTACGGGGAGCTGTTTTTT
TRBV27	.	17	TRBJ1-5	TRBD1	CASRQAGTGARIQPQHF	TGTGCCAGCAGGCAAGCCGGGACAGGGGCCAGGATTCAGCCCCAGCATTTT
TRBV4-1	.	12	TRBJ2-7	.	CASSQDVRPKYF	TGCGCCAGCAGCCAAGATGTACGACCGAAGTACTTC
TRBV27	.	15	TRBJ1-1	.	CASSLRSGRGTEAFF	TGTGCCAGCAGTTTGAGGTCGGGGCGAGGGACTGAAGCTTTCTTT
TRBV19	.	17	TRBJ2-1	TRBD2	CASNDQRGGRRRDEQFF	TGTGCCAGTAACGATCAGCGGGGGGGCCGGAGAAGGGATGAGCAGTTCTTC
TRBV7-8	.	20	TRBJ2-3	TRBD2	CASSPTHRDYGVTSTDTQYF	TGTGCCAGCAGCCCGACTCACCGGGACTACGGTGTGACTAGCACAGATACGCAGTATTTT
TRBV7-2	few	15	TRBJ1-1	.	CASSLVSAMNTEAFF	TGTGCCAGCAGCTTAGTAAGTGCTATGAACACTGAAGCTTTCTTT
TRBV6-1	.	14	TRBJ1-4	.	CASTRLGVNEKLFF	TGTGCCAGCACCCGTCTGGGGGTGAATGAAAAACTGTTTTTT
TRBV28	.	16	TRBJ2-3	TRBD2	CASRLGLAGVRDTQYF	TGTGCCAGCAGACTCGGACTAGCGGGAGTGAGAGATACGCAGTATTTT
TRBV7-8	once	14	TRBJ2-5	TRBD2	CASSSRLAEETQYF	TGTGCCAGCAGCTCCAGACTAGCGGAAGAGACCCAGTACTTC
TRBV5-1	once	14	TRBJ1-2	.	CASSLGLIDYGYTF	TGCGCCAGCAGCTTGGGGCTAATAGACTATGGCTACACCTTC
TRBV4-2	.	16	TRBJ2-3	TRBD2	CASSQEPSGRTDTQYF	TGTGCCAGCAGCCAAGAGCCTAGCGGGCGCACAGATACGCAGTATTTT
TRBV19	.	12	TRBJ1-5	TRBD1	CASGQGRQPQHF	TGTGCCAGCGGACAGGGAAGGCAGCCCCAGCATTTT
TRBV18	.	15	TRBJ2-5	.	CASSGRYRRQETQYF	TGTGCCAGCTCGGGGAGATACAGGAGACAAGAGACCCAGTACTTC
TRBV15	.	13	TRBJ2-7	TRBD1	CATSPDRGYEQYF	TGTGCCACCAGCCCCGACAGGGGCTACGAGCAGTACTTC
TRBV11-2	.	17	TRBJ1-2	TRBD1	CAGSLELGTGPGRGYTF	TGTGCCGGCAGCTTAGAGTTGGGGACAGGCCCCGGTCGGGGCTACACCTTC
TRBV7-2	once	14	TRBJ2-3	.	CASSFDVVTDTQYF	TGTGCCAGCAGCTTCGACGTTGTTACAGATACGCAGTATTTT
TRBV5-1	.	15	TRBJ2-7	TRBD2	CASSLGTSGYYEQYF	TGCGCCAGCAGCTTGGGGACTAGCGGGTATTACGAGCAGTACTTC
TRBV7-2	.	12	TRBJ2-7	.	CASSRPTGEQYF	TGTGCCAGCAGTCGTCCGACGGGCGAGCAGTACTTC
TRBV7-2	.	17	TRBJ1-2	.	CASSLVGPDSPNYGYTF	TGTGCCAGCAGCTTAGTTGGTCCGGACAGCCCTAACTATGGCTACACCTTC
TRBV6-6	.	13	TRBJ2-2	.	CASTPVGTGELFF	TGTGCCAGCACCCCGGTAGGCACCGGGGAGCTGTTTTTT
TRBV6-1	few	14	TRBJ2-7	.	CASSLTEFSYEQYF	TGTGCCAGCAGTCTGACGGAGTTCTCCTACGAGCAGTACTTC
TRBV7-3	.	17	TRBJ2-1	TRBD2	CASSLRWGRDAYNEQFF	TGTGCCAGCAGCTTAAGATGGGGGAGGGACGCCTACAATGAGCAGTTCTTC